These 10 T cell receptor beta chains were all obtained from the same sample, sequenced in a study of relationships among human T cell subsets. Th2 cells were selected with anti-CD294 beads after removing CD4+CD56+ natural killer T cells. From mRNA, alpha and beta CDR3 regions were amplified using semiquantitative ARM-PCR. In ARM-PCR, communal superprimers followed tagged nested gene-specific primers for exponential amplification. One entry per CDR3 protein, called by TCRdb with MiXCR from the multiplex PCR reads. The table lists some 4,200 distinct CDR3 sequences, just over 50% of them singletons, with roughly 2.9% in the top ten. The specimen sequenced was CD4+ Th2 cells sorted from blood. The receptors here all came from a man aged 35 to 55 in good health.

This sequence joins TRBV11-2 and TRBJ2-1, with 8 bases fitting TRBD1. The end of the DNA fits TRBJ2-7 better, so the J call may be wrong. Germline assignment: CDR1 SGHAT and CDR2 FQNNGV. CDR3 length equals 16 residues. CDR3 in DNA: TGTGCCAGCAGCTCGTATAGCCGGGACAGGACCTACGAGCAGTACTTC. It translates to CASSSYSRDRTYEQYF.

There are a few counts of this clonotype. The rearrangement links TRBV20-1 to TRBJ1-1; 10 bases map to TRBD1. The germline gives CDR1 DFQATT, CDR2 SNEGSKA (reference sequence). The CDR3 is 15 amino acids. The ends lost 3 bases at V and 0 bases at J; junction bases unmatched: 4. The CDR3 loop is CSASRDRGLNTEAFF. In DNA, the CDR3 is TGCAGTGCTAGTCGGGACAGGGGCCTGAACACTGAAGCTTTCTTT.

By share of the sample, this clonotype is large. The J gene is TRBJ2-7, the V gene TRBV7-4; D remains unclear. V gave up 1 base and J gave up 0 bases, with 13 bases separating them. Germline CDR1 and CDR2: SGHVT and SQSDAQ. The CDR3 extends over 16 amino acids. CDR3 nucleotide sequence: TGTGCCAGCAGCTTAGGATGCTGGAAAGGCTCCTACGAGCAGTACTTC. It is translated as CASSLGCWKGSYEQYF.

The V call is TRBV20-1, the J call TRBJ2-3, with D perhaps TRBD2 (6 bases). The CDR3 is 13 residues long. CDR1 is DFQATT and CDR2 is SNEGSKA in the germline V gene (reference sequence). DNA for the CDR3: TGCACTCCCCAGCGGAGGGGCACAGATACGCAGTATTTT. Protein product: CTPQRRGTDTQYF.

The genes are TRBV10-2 and TRBJ2-7, with 7 bases matching TRBD1. V was clipped by 0 bases and J by 2 bases; unmatched bases: 4. Germline V lookup: CDR1 WSHSY, CDR2 SAAADI. CDR3 length: 15 amino acids. The CDR3 sequence is CASSESNRGTYEQYF. The CDR3, as DNA: TGCGCCAGCAGTGAGTCAAACAGGGGAACCTACGAGCAGTACTTC.

The chain combines TRBV12-3 or TRBV12-4 with TRBJ2-1; either TRBD1 or TRBD2 may supply D (6 bases each). Trimming pared 5 bases from V and 10 bases from J, leaving 12 bases between. This CDR3 is 12 amino acids long. The CDR3: CASSTGTPEQFF. The CDR3 nucleotides are TGTGCCAGCAGTACAGGGACTCCAGAGCAGTTCTTC.

The rearrangement uses TRBV28 and TRBJ1-2; D unclear. Trimming took 3 bases from V and 4 from J, leaving 12 bases between them. This CDR3 comprises 14 residues. CDR1 MDHEN and CDR2 SYDVKM come from the germline V gene. The CDR3 loop is CASSLTDLIYGYTF. The CDR3 nucleotides are TGTGCCAGCAGTTTGACGGACCTTATCTATGGCTACACCTTC.

The rearrangement joins TRBV2 to TRBJ1-2; no definite D call. The CDR3 consists of 12 residues. Germline V CDR1 and CDR2: SNHLY, FYNNEI. The ends were cut back, 6 bases at V and 8 bases at J, with 13 bases in the middle. The CDR3 region has the DNA TGTGCCAGCAGGAAGACGGGGAGAGGCTACACCTTC. Its translation is CASRKTGRGYTF.

The chain links TRBV4-1 to TRBJ1-1, with D perhaps TRBD1 (5 bases). V lost 2 bases to trimming and J lost 0 bases, with 16 bases between them. Germline CDR1 is MGHRA and CDR2 is YSYEKL. The length of the CDR3 is 17 residues. CDR3 region: CASSQLGLRGVNTEAFF. CDR3 in DNA: TGCGCCAGCAGCCAACTGGGCTTAAGGGGCGTGAACACTGAAGCTTTCTTT.

This chain joins TRBV20-1 and TRBJ1-1; TRBD1 is a possible D gene (5 bases). V was pared by 5 bases and J by 1 base, with 11 bases between. This CDR3 comprises 13 residues. From germline, CDR1 is DFQATT and CDR2 SNEGSKA (reference sequence). In DNA form, the CDR3 reads TGCAGTGCTTACTCAACAGGGAACACTGAAGCTTTCTTT. This sequence encodes CSAYSTGNTEAFF.